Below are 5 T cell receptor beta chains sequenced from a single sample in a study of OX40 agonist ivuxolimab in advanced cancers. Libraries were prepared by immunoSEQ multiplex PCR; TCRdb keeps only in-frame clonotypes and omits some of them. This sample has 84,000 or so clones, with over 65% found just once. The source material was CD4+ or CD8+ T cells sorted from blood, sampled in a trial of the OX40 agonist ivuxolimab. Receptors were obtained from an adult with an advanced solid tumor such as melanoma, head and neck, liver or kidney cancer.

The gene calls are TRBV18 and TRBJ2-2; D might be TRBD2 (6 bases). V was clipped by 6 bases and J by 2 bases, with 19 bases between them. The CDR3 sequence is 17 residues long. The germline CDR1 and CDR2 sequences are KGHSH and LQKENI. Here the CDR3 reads CASSPRGGDLNTGELFF. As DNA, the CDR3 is TGTGCCAGCTCGCCGCGAGGAGGGGACCTCAACACCGGGGAGCTGTTTTTT. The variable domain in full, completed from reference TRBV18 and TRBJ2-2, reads NAGVMQNPRHLVRRRGQEARLRCSPMKGHSHVYWYRQLPEEGLKFMVYLQKENIIDESGMPKERFSAEFPKEGPSILRIQQVVRGDSAAYFCASSPRGGDLNTGELFFGEGSRLTVL.

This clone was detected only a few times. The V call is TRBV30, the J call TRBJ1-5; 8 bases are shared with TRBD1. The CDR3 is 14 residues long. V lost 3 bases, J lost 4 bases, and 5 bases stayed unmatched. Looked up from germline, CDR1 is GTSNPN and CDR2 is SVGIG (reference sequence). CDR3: CAWSGGQVNQPQHF. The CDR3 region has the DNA TGTGCCTGGAGCGGGGGACAGGTAAATCAGCCCCAGCATTTT.

The CDR3 coding sequence is TGCGCCAGCAGCCTAACAGGCATCAATGAAAAACTGTTTTTT. This encodes CASSLTGINEKLFF. The rearrangement joins TRBV5-1 to TRBJ1-4; tentatively, D is TRBD1 (5 bases). The CDR3 is made up of 14 amino acids. CDR1 and CDR2 from the germline V gene are SGHRS and YFSETQ. Trimming shortened V by 4 bases and J by 5 bases, and 12 bases separated the two germline ends.

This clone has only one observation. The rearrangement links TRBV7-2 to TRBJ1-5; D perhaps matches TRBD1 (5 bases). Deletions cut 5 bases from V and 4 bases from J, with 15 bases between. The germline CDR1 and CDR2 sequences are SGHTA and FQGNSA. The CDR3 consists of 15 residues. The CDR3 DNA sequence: TGTGCCAGCAGCACCGGGGGAAACAGGAATCAGCCCCAGCATTTT. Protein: CASSTGGNRNQPQHF.

The DNA for the CDR3 is TGTGCCAGCAGCTTACGACTTGACACTGAAGCTTTCTTT. The encoded protein is CASSLRLDTEAFF. J is TRBJ1-1 and V is TRBV11-3; D unresolved. The CDR3 has 13 residues. V lost 2 bases and J 3 bases, leaving 7 bases between the germline ends. The germline gives CDR1 SGHNT, CDR2 YENEEA.